This T cell receptor beta chain was obtained from a study of T cell responses to AZD1222 COVID-19 vaccine. Trimming cost V 10 bases and J 5 bases; bases outside gene matches: 6. CDR3 size: 12 residues. Germline V gene sequence: CDR1 LNHDA, CDR2 SQIVND (reference sequence). The method was immunoSEQ multiplex PCR; TCRdb's version includes in-frame clones alone and lacks a portion of them. The profile shows roughly 130,000 clones, roughly 85% of them singletons. Points on this clone: Its target is unknown.

Study outcomes and limitations: Baseline seropositivity characterized only a handful of AZD1222 recipients. In the spike-specific TCR repertoire, nearly half reportedly target unmutated variant regions. White British ancestry dominated among donors, who included more females, and clonal diversity was possibly underestimated.

The TCR sequence derives from an adult in good health. The sample in question was peripheral blood, obtained on day 0 of MenACWY control vaccination. V and J are TRBV19 and TRBJ1-1; 8 nucleotides agree with TRBD1. The CDR3 protein is CATKDRATEAFF. CDR3 coding DNA: TGTGCCACCAAGGACAGGGCTACTGAAGCTTTCTTT.